This T cell receptor (beta chain) was identified during a study of regulatory T cells in long-lasting Graves disease. At the level of the study: Graves' patients with a new diagnosis had received antithyroid drugs under 3 months.

Indicated time point: newly diagnosed GD, antithyroid drugs for less than 3 months. From RNA extracted from PBMCs, the TCR library was made. The length of the CDR3 is 13 residues. J was trimmed by 2 bases and V by 6 bases; bases with no gene match: 3. Concerning this clonotype itself: Its antigen is currently unknown.

Study-wide findings and caveats: The study found persistent patients shared more public clonotypes (roughly 2,600) than new patients (around 870). TRBV28, TRBJ1-2 and TRBJ2-5 were segments that persistent disease favored.

In building TCR beta libraries, iRepertoire HTBI primers were used together with Arm-PCR of CDR3 regions. In the original analysis: Spanning all samples, the identified segments comprised some 60 TRBV and over 13 TRBJ. TCRdb passed the multiplex PCR reads through MiXCR, listing each CDR3 protein once. These V and J calls originate from TCRdb's pipeline instead of the authors' own analysis. Of under 700,000 distinct CDR3 sequences listed, about 16% are singletons. The data also belong to a second study, concerning T cells in Graves' hyperthyroidism and ophthalmopathy.

V and J are TRBV12-3 or TRBV12-4 and TRBJ2-5; 7 nucleotides match TRBD2. The sequencing here drew on peripheral blood mononuclear cells (PBMCs), taken at new diagnosis, from a patient treated with antithyroid drugs. This TCR derives from a woman aged 35 to 59 with Graves disease. The CDR3 DNA reads as TGTGCCAGCAGGAAAGCGGGGCAAGAGACCCAGTACTTC. As protein: CASRKAGQETQYF.